This is a list of T cell receptor beta chains from one sample in a study of a mutant IDH1 vaccine in newly diagnosed glioma. This table comes from immunoSEQ multiplex PCR, and its TCRdb copy is limited to in-frame clones, with some not included. The data show about 20,000 clones, around 80% seen once. No antigens are known for them. Sequencing was performed on PBMCs, taken from a glioma patient whose treatment included an IDH1 peptide vaccine. The receptor set was obtained from a man aged 30-40 years with glioma. The CDR3 runs from the conserved cysteine through the conserved F or W. Fields, in order: V gene, J gene, D gene, clone size, CDR3 protein, CDR3 DNA. A D gene is named only where the DNA matches it firmly. Size values are once, few and many counts, or a class for expanded clones, and some rows have none.

V: TRBV18; J: TRBJ1-5; D: .; size: once; CDR3: CASAPDAGGNQPQHF; DNA: TGTGCCAGCGCCCCGGACGCTGGGGGGAATCAGCCCCAGCATTTT
V: TRBV5-4; J: TRBJ1-1; D: .; size: .; CDR3: CASSLGRGNTEAFF; DNA: TGTGCCAGCAGCTTGGGCCGGGGGAACACTGAAGCTTTCTTT
V: TRBV6-5; J: TRBJ1-1; D: .; size: .; CDR3: CASSRARGDTEAFF; DNA: TGTGCCAGCAGTAGGGCCAGGGGTGACACTGAAGCTTTCTTT
V: TRBV2; J: TRBJ1-1; D: .; size: .; CDR3: CASRSQDRANTEAFF; DNA: TGTGCCAGCAGGAGCCAGGACAGAGCAAACACTGAAGCTTTCTTT
V: TRBV25-1; J: TRBJ1-2; D: TRBD1; size: .; CDR3: CASSEPIQTGSYGYTF; DNA: TGTGCCAGCAGTGAACCCATTCAGACAGGGAGCTATGGCTACACCTTC
V: TRBV5-4; J: TRBJ2-1; D: TRBD2; size: .; CDR3: CASSSTSGDYNEQFF; DNA: TGTGCCAGCAGTTCGACTAGCGGCGACTACAATGAGCAGTTCTTC
V: TRBV30; J: TRBJ2-3; D: .; size: .; CDR3: CAWRGVSDTQYF; DNA: TGTGCCTGGAGGGGGGTCTCGGATACGCAGTATTTT
V: TRBV2; J: TRBJ2-3; D: TRBD2; size: .; CDR3: CASSGFSGRSDTQYF; DNA: TGTGCCAGCAGTGGTTTTAGCGGGAGGTCAGATACGCAGTATTTT
V: TRBV5-6; J: TRBJ2-5; D: .; size: once; CDR3: CASSERTVQETQYF; DNA: TGTGCCAGCAGCGAACGGACAGTACAAGAGACCCAGTACTTC
V: TRBV6-6; J: TRBJ2-4; D: TRBD1; size: .; CDR3: CATATGVSKNIQYF; DNA: TGTGCCACCGCGACAGGGGTGTCCAAAAACATTCAGTACTTC
V: TRBV6-1; J: TRBJ1-1; D: TRBD1; size: .; CDR3: CASSPDRVTEAFF; DNA: TGTGCCAGCAGCCCGGACAGGGTCACTGAAGCTTTCTTT
V: TRBV30; J: TRBJ1-5; D: .; size: .; CDR3: CAWSVGQSNQPQHF; DNA: TGTGCCTGGAGTGTAGGGCAAAGCAATCAGCCCCAGCATTTT
V: TRBV4-1; J: TRBJ2-7; D: TRBD2; size: .; CDR3: CASSRTSGSTYEQYF; DNA: TGCGCCAGCAGCCGCACTAGCGGGAGTACCTACGAGCAGTACTTC
V: TRBV27; J: TRBJ2-1; D: TRBD2; size: once; CDR3: CASGYGGRDNEQFF; DNA: TGTGCCAGCGGGTATGGCGGGAGGGACAATGAGCAGTTCTTC
V: TRBV6-5; J: TRBJ1-5; D: .; size: .; CDR3: CASSSSTGLTNQPQHF; DNA: TGTGCCAGCAGTTCTTCTACGGGACTCACGAATCAGCCCCAGCATTTT
V: TRBV6-5; J: TRBJ2-1; D: TRBD2; size: .; CDR3: CASSYRGTSDNEQFF; DNA: TGTGCCAGCAGTTACCGGGGGACTAGCGACAATGAGCAGTTCTTC
V: TRBV6-1; J: TRBJ2-3; D: .; size: .; CDR3: CASRGPFTDTQYF; DNA: TGTGCCAGCAGAGGCCCTTTCACAGATACGCAGTATTTT
V: TRBV20-1; J: TRBJ1-2; D: .; size: .; CDR3: CSAHRDGYTF; DNA: TGCAGTGCCCACCGTGATGGCTACACCTTC
V: TRBV7-9; J: TRBJ1-1; D: TRBD1; size: .; CDR3: CASTPGGTEAFF; DNA: TGTGCCAGCACCCCAGGGGGCACTGAAGCTTTCTTT
V: TRBV27; J: TRBJ2-7; D: .; size: .; CDR3: CASRGGPYEQYF; DNA: TGTGCCAGCAGGGGGGGACCCTACGAGCAGTACTTC
V: TRBV19; J: TRBJ1-5; D: TRBD1; size: .; CDR3: CASSRQGSNQPQHF; DNA: TGTGCCAGTAGTCGACAGGGAAGCAATCAGCCCCAGCATTTT
V: TRBV5-1; J: TRBJ2-6; D: .; size: .; CDR3: CASSLTSSGANVLTF; DNA: TGCGCCAGCAGCTTGACAAGCTCTGGGGCCAACGTCCTGACTTTC
V: TRBV29-1; J: TRBJ2-7; D: .; size: .; CDR3: CSAQGGTAPYEQYF; DNA: TGCAGCGCCCAGGGGGGGACAGCACCCTACGAGCAGTACTTC
V: TRBV7-6; J: TRBJ2-3; D: .; size: .; CDR3: CASSSEGSGTDTQYF; DNA: TGTGCCAGCAGCTCCGAAGGTAGTGGAACAGATACGCAGTATTTT
V: TRBV4-2; J: TRBJ1-5; D: .; size: .; CDR3: CASSLSTTQGQPQHF; DNA: TGTGCCAGCAGCCTATCGACCACACAAGGGCAGCCCCAGCATTTT
V: TRBV6-1; J: TRBJ2-5; D: .; size: .; CDR3: CASSAMYGEETQYF; DNA: TGTGCCAGCAGTGCGATGTACGGTGAAGAGACCCAGTACTTC
V: TRBV5-1; J: TRBJ2-2; D: .; size: .; CDR3: CASSLIVGGELFF; DNA: TGCGCCAGCAGCTTGATAGTTGGCGGGGAGCTGTTTTTT
V: TRBV7-9; J: TRBJ2-7; D: .; size: .; CDR3: CASSSDRDLTYEQYF; DNA: TGTGCCAGCAGCTCCGACCGGGACTTAACCTACGAGCAGTACTTC
V: TRBV5-1; J: TRBJ1-2; D: TRBD1; size: .; CDR3: CASSLPGQGLDGYTF; DNA: TGCGCCAGCAGCTTACCGGGACAGGGATTGGATGGCTACACCTTC
V: TRBV5-1; J: TRBJ2-7; D: TRBD1; size: .; CDR3: CASSFGTDSYEQYF; DNA: TGCGCCAGCAGCTTCGGGACAGACTCCTACGAGCAGTACTTC
V: TRBV13; J: TRBJ2-5; D: TRBD2; size: .; CDR3: CASSHRREGQETQYF; DNA: TGTGCCAGCAGCCATCGGCGGGAGGGCCAAGAGACCCAGTACTTC
V: TRBV5-4; J: TRBJ2-5; D: TRBD2; size: .; CDR3: CASSLTGGSTQETQYF; DNA: TGTGCCAGCAGCTTGACGGGCGGGAGTACCCAAGAGACCCAGTACTTC